This T cell receptor (beta chain) was obtained from a study of control samples from healthy donors and cancer patients (dated by TCRdb to 2018 to 2020). V is reduced by 4 bases and J by 4 bases, leaving a spacing of 11 bases between them. Counted from cysteine to phenylalanine, this CDR3 has 13 amino acids. The DNA shown is the 39-base CDR3, in frame from base 1. The germline V gene (reference sequence) yields MNHNY for CDR1 and SVGAGI for CDR2. The library was produced with the immunoSEQ multiplex PCR assay. As stored in TCRdb, this immuneACCESS dataset retains in-frame rearrangements with V and J assigned. A fraction of the clones does not appear; measured against another copy, unresolved V genes explain less than half of the discrepancy, and the remainder lacks a known reason. The sample has 120,000 or so clones on record, around 92% of them singletons. Clones ranked in the top ten supply approximately 0.57% of the sample.

In this sample, this clone turned up a few times. Its specific antigen is unknown. No clone much larger than this one lies a single base away; base qualities are absent. The clonotype originates from a man aged 80 or over with head and neck cancer. Sequenced sample: PBMCs. This chain joins TRBV6-6 to TRBJ2-7, with no confidently assigned D gene. The nucleotide sequence reads TGTGCCAGCAGTTTCACGGGTTTTTACGAGCAGTACTTC. Translated, it gives CASSFTGFYEQYF.